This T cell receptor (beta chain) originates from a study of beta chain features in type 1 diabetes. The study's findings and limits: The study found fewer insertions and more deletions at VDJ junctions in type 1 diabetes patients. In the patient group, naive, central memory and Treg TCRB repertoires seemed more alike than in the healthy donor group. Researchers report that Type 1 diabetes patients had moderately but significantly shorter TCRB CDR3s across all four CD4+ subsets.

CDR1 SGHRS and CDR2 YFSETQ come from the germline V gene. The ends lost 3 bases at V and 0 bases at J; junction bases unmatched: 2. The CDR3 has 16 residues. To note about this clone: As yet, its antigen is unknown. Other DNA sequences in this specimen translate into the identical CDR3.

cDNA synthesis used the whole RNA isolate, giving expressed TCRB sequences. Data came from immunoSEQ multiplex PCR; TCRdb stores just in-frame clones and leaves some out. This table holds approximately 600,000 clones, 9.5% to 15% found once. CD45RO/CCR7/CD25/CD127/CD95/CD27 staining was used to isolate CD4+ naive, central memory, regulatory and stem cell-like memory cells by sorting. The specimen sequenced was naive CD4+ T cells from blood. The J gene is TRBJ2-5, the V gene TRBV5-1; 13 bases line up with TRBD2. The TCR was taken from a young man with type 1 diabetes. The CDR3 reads CASSSGLAGDQETQYF. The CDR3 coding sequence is TGCGCCAGCAGCTCCGGACTAGCGGGGGACCAAGAGACCCAGTACTTC.